The rows below give T cell receptor beta chains drawn from one sample of a study of shared clonotypes between healthy human individuals. Produced via immunoSEQ multiplex PCR; TCRdb's table is partial and in-frame only. The sample has around 2.5 million clones; over 85% are singletons. What was sequenced was naive CD4+ T cells from PBMCs. The receptors come from a man aged 18 to 30 in good health. Some clones in this sample may be carry-over from other donors' samples. CDR3s include the opening cysteine and the closing phenylalanine or tryptophan. The D gene is left open where the match is weak. The listing skips clone size in some rows; elsewhere it reads once, few, many or a size class.

V	J	size	D	CDR3	DNA
TRBV4-2	TRBJ1-2	NA	NA	CASSQDSFRDGYTF	TGTGCCAGCAGCCAAGATTCCTTTAGGGATGGCTACACCTTC
TRBV28	TRBJ1-5	NA	TRBD1	CASSSSGQGLNQPQHF	TGTGCCAGCAGTTCCTCGGGACAGGGCCTCAATCAGCCCCAGCATTTT
TRBV4-3	TRBJ2-1	NA	NA	CASSLSVQGYNEQFF	TGCGCCAGCAGCCTAAGCGTACAGGGCTACAATGAGCAGTTCTTC
TRBV27	TRBJ2-7	NA	NA	CASSAKGYEQYF	TGTGCCAGCAGTGCCAAAGGGTACGAGCAGTACTTC
TRBV14	TRBJ2-7	NA	NA	CASSQGGGGYEQYF	TGTGCCAGCAGCCAAGGAGGAGGAGGTTACGAGCAGTACTTC
TRBV6-4	TRBJ2-7	NA	NA	CASRPDRNSYEQYF	TGTGCCAGCAGACCCGACAGGAACTCCTACGAGCAGTACTTC
TRBV28	TRBJ1-4	NA	NA	CASSLGGSSTNEKLFF	TGTGCCAGCAGTTTAGGTGGCAGCTCAACTAATGAAAAACTGTTTTTT
TRBV7-3	TRBJ2-1	once	TRBD2	CASSLGLPRSGRYNEQFF	TGTGCCAGCAGCTTAGGCCTTCCGCGGAGCGGGAGGTATAATGAGCAGTTCTTC
TRBV11-2	TRBJ1-1	NA	NA	CASSLSRNTEAFF	TGTGCCAGCAGCTTATCTAGAAACACTGAAGCTTTCTTT
TRBV6-6	TRBJ2-1	once	NA	CASSYGQIEYNEQFF	TGTGCCAGCAGTTACGGGCAGATAGAGTACAATGAGCAGTTCTTC
TRBV5-1	TRBJ2-1	NA	NA	CASYLGSLDNEQFF	TGCGCCAGTTACCTGGGGTCTTTGGACAATGAGCAGTTCTTC
TRBV7-3	TRBJ2-7	NA	TRBD2	CASSLIRAGGPYEQYF	TGTGCCAGCAGCTTAATTAGGGCGGGAGGTCCCTACGAGCAGTACTTC
TRBV5-1	TRBJ1-1	NA	TRBD1	CASSPTGVGTEAFF	TGCGCCAGCAGTCCAACAGGGGTAGGCACTGAAGCTTTCTTT
TRBV18	TRBJ1-3	NA	NA	CASSSGTNSGNTIYF	TGTGCCAGCTCATCCGGGACAAACTCTGGAAACACCATATATTTT
TRBV18	TRBJ1-3	NA	NA	CASSPPPSLGTIYF	TGTGCCAGCTCACCACCCCCGAGCCTGGGGACCATATATTTT
TRBV10-3	TRBJ1-3	NA	NA	CAISPGDTIYF	TGTGCCATCAGCCCCGGAGACACCATATATTTT
TRBV10-3	TRBJ1-5	NA	TRBD1	CAISDDTGVDQPQHF	TGTGCCATCAGTGACGATACAGGGGTTGATCAGCCCCAGCATTTT
TRBV11-1	TRBJ2-7	once	TRBD1	CASSPRTGNTYEQYF	TGTGCCAGCAGCCCACGGACAGGGAACACCTACGAGCAGTACTTC
TRBV6-5	TRBJ2-3	NA	NA	CASSYSRRDYTDTQYF	TGTGCCAGCAGTTACTCTAGGAGGGATTACACAGATACGCAGTATTTT
TRBV5-1	TRBJ2-5	NA	TRBD1	CASSSDRDRPETQYF	TGCGCCAGCAGCTCGGACAGGGACCGACCAGAGACCCAGTACTTC
TRBV11-2	TRBJ2-1	NA	NA	CASSQGTPSYNEQFF	TGTGCCAGCTCACAGGGGACTCCGTCCTACAATGAGCAGTTCTTC
TRBV14	TRBJ1-3	NA	NA	CASSQVRGSSPGNTIYF	TGTGCCAGCAGCCAAGTCCGGGGGTCTTCCCCTGGAAACACCATATATTTT
TRBV5-1	TRBJ2-1	NA	NA	CASRTGGQHNDEQFF	TGCGCCAGCAGAACGGGGGGACAGCACAATGATGAGCAGTTCTTC
TRBV6-6	TRBJ2-5	NA	TRBD2	CASTSGLAGGQETQYF	TGTGCCAGCACCTCAGGACTAGCGGGAGGACAAGAGACCCAGTACTTC